One T cell receptor (beta chain) is described in this entry. What it binds is unknown. The V end lost 5 bases, the J end lost 3 bases, and 7 bases lay between the germline ends. Germline lookup yields CDR1 SGHNT and CDR2 YENEEA. The CDR3 loop spans 13 amino acids. The sample comes from a study of circulating and synovial CD4+ cells in juvenile arthritis. Findings of the study overall: These blood cells shared more CDR3 sequences with synovium than bulk blood. CPL and bulk CD4 samples differed at least tenfold in T cell genomes. Some such blood samples were as oligoclonal as synovium.

Some clones are missing from TCRdb's copy, which holds only in-frame ones; the method was immunoSEQ multiplex PCR. The sample lists 30,000 to 35,000 clones, 95% occurring once. V gene TRBV11-3 combines with J gene TRBJ2-2; D unresolved. The source material was CD4+ T cells from blood. The TCR sequence derives from a human donor with juvenile idiopathic arthritis. The CDR3: CASSPGDTGELFF. CDR3 DNA: TGTGCCAGCAGCCCAGGTGACACCGGGGAGCTGTTTTTT.